The 5 T cell receptor beta chains listed next were all sequenced from one sample in a study of T cell changes during pregnancy in multiple sclerosis. TCRdb's copy holds only in-frame clones and misses some; the assay was immunoSEQ multiplex PCR. The profile shows tens of thousands of clones, about 90% of them singletons. The sample consisted of CD4+ T cells from peripheral blood mononuclear cells, taken after pregnancy. The source of these receptors is a female donor in good health, enrolled as a control in a pregnancy study.

This sequence joins TRBV7-2 and TRBJ2-7; the match to TRBD2 covers 8 bases. V dropped 5 bases and J dropped 2; count of bases not matched to a gene: 8. The CDR3 is made up of 15 amino acids. Germline V lookup: CDR1 SGHTA, CDR2 FQGNSA. The chain's CDR3 is CASSPTGGGPYEQYF. For the CDR3, the DNA is TGTGCCAGCAGCCCGACCGGGGGGGGCCCCTACGAGCAGTACTTC.

The chain has TRBV7-3 and TRBJ1-1, with D maybe TRBD1 (5 bases). The germline V gene encodes CDR1 SGHTA and CDR2 FQGTGA. With 2 bases removed from V and 2 bases from J, the gap between germline ends came to 18 bases. This CDR3 is 17 amino acids long. CDR3 sequence: CASSLFRALRGNTEAFF. As DNA, the CDR3 is TGTGCCAGCAGCTTATTTAGGGCTCTAAGGGGTAACACTGAAGCTTTCTTT.

The chain recombines TRBV4-2 with TRBJ2-7, with D possibly matching TRBD2 (5 bases). V dropped 11 bases and J dropped 3 bases, with 11 bases sitting between them. The CDR3 is made up of 11 amino acids. The germline V gene encodes CDR1 LGHNA and CDR2 YNFKEQ. The CDR3: CAYPAGYEQYF. The CDR3 DNA reads TGTGCCTACCCGGCGGGCTACGAGCAGTACTTC.

The J gene is TRBJ2-3, the V gene TRBV6-1; 12 nucleotides match TRBD2. The V gene's germline CDR1 is MNHNS and CDR2 SASEGT. J lost 2 bases, V lost 3 bases, and 12 bases had no gene match. The CDR3 covers 19 residues. The CDR3 DNA reads as TGTGCCAGCAGTGATAGGCTAGCGGGGGGGCGGAGTATCACAGATACGCAGTATTTT. Protein product: CASSDRLAGGRSITDTQYF.

The rearrangement joins TRBV7-9 to TRBJ1-1; maybe TRBD1 (6 bases). The CDR3 totals 15 residues. V was cut by 5 bases and J by 4 bases, with 17 bases left in between. The germline CDR1 and CDR2 sequences are SEHNR and FQNEAQ (reference sequence). CDR3 coding DNA: TGTGCCAGCAGCCCCGGGAACAGGGTGACCACTGAAGCTTTCTTT. Amino acid sequence: CASSPGNRVTTEAFF.